This T cell receptor beta chain derives from a study of response to subunit inactivated influenza vaccine. With regard to this clonotype: Its antigen is as yet unknown. It is unclear where the CDR3 begins or ends on the DNA, so no DNA is shown, and the CDR3 is as TCRdb lists it.

TCRdb used MiXCR to reprocess the RT-PCR reads, holding one entry per CDR3 protein. The sample lists around 750,000 distinct CDR3 sequences; 21% were seen once. Study-wide results and caveats: That few new T cells are recruited by each seasonal influenza vaccination was the authors' suggestion.

Per the germline V gene, CDR1 is DFQATT and CDR2 is SNEGSKA (reference sequence). The CDR3 numbers 15 amino acids, ends counted. The sequencing here drew on PBMCs from blood, taken around 5 days after vaccination. The chain has TRBV20-1 and TRBJ2-3; the table's D call TRBD1 went unverified against the DNA. The receptor comes from a middle-aged man who received an inactivated influenza vaccine. The chain's CDR3 is CSASSFRGRTDTQYF.